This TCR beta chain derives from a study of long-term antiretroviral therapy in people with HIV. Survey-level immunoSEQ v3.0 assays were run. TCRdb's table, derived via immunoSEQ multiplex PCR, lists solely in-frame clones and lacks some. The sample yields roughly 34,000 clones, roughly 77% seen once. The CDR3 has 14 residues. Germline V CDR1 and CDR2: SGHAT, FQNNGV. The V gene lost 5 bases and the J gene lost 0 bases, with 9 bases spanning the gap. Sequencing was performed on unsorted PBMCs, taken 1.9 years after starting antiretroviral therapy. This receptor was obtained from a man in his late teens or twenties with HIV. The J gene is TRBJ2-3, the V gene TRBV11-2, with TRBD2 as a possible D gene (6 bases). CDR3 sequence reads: CASSRGASTDTQYF. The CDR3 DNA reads TGTGCCAGCAGCCGCGGGGCTAGCACAGATACGCAGTATTTT. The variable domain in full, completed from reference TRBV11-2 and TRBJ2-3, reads EAGVAQSPRYKIIEKRQSVAFWCNPISGHATLYWYQQILGQGPKLLIQFQNNGVVDDSQLPKDRFSAERLKGVDSTLKIQPAKLEDSAVYLCASSRGASTDTQYFGPGTRLTVL.